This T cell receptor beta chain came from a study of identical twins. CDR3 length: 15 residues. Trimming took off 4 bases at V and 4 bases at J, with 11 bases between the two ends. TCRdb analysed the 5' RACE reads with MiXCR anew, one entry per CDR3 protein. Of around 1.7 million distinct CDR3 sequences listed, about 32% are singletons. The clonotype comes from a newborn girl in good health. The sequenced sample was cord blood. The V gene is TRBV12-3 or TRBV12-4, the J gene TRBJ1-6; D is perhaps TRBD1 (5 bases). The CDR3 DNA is TGTGCCAGCAGTTCGCCGGGACTTTATAATTCACCCCTCCACTTT. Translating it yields CASSSPGLYNSPLHF.